The clone carrying this T cell receptor beta chain appeared once. Antigen: not known. Other DNA sequences in this sample translate to the same CDR3. The run depth of the assay was deep. Measured with immunoSEQ multiplex PCR; TCRdb has only the in-frame clones, and not every one. The data hold about 2.4 million clones, with 90% to 95% observed a single time. These data come from a study of shared clonotypes between healthy human individuals. This CDR3 spans 13 amino acids. CDR1 is SGDLS and CDR2 is YYNGEE in the germline V gene. V was clipped by 2 bases and J by 5 bases; unmatched bases: 1. Study-level findings and limits: Rarefaction indicated that sorted-subset sequencing remained incomplete although depth was large. Shared clonotypes: about 5% naive CD4, about 4% naive CD8, 2.3% memory CD4, more than 0.3% memory CD8.

Sequencing was done on a sample of naive CD4+ T cells from PBMCs. Subset reported: CD45RA+ positively selected. This rearrangement joins TRBV9 to TRBJ1-2; 9 nucleotides align to TRBD1. This receptor was obtained from a man aged 18 to 30 in good health. Some clones in this sample may be carry-over from other donors' samples. The CDR3 is CASSVDRGYGYTF. Here the CDR3 DNA reads TGTGCCAGCAGCGTCGACAGGGGGTATGGCTACACCTTC.